The 32 T cell receptor beta chains below come from one sample, sequenced in a study of regulatory T cells in long-lasting Graves disease. Relying on iRepertoire HTBI primers and Arm-PCR of CDR3 regions, the team built TCR beta libraries. TCRdb used MiXCR to reprocess the multiplex PCR reads, holding one entry per CDR3 protein. The sample contains about 500,000 distinct CDR3 sequences, 15% to 20% of which appear only once. Noted time point: newly diagnosed GD, antithyroid drugs for less than 3 months. PBMC-derived RNA was used for the TCR library. The sample was also linked to a second study, of T cells in Graves' hyperthyroidism and ophthalmopathy.

Sequenced material: peripheral blood mononuclear cells (PBMCs), taken at new diagnosis, from a patient treated with antithyroid drugs. These receptor sequences come from a man in his forties with Graves disease.

This clonotype was seen once. The rearrangement links TRBV11-2 to TRBJ2-1; 14 positions agree with TRBD2. The V and J ends lost 4 bases and 6 bases, in that order; junction bases with no gene match: 8. Germline CDR1 is SGHAT and CDR2 is FQNNGV. The CDR3 is made up of 17 amino acids. For the CDR3, the DNA is TGTGCCAGCAGCTACGGACTAGCGGGAGGAGTGAGCAATGAGCAGTTCTTC. It encodes CASSYGLAGGVSNEQFF.

Only a few counts were recorded for this clonotype. This sequence joins TRBV11-3 and TRBJ2-7; 11 nucleotides match TRBD1. The V and J ends lost 0 bases and 6 bases, in that order; junction bases with no gene match: 4. Germline CDR1 is SGHNT and CDR2 is YENEEA. The CDR3 is made up of 15 amino acids. The DNA of the CDR3 is TGTGCCAGCAGCTTAGATCTTGGGACAGGGGGCGAGCAGTACTTC. It yields the protein CASSLDLGTGGEQYF.

The genes are TRBV5-1 and TRBJ1-6, with a weak D call TRBD1 (5 bases). The CDR3 loop spans 16 amino acids. The V end lost 0 bases, the J end lost 8 bases, and 15 bases lay between the germline ends. CDR1 and CDR2 (germline): SGHRS, YFSETQ. CDR3 in DNA: TGCGCCAGCAGCTTGGATCCTCAGGGATATGATTCACCCCTCCACTTT. Protein sequence: CASSLDPQGYDSPLHF.

A note on this clonotype: A much larger clone lies a single base off, so this may be a read error. This chain connects TRBV5-5 to TRBJ1-4; D gene unclear. V shed 1 base and J shed 7 bases, with 14 bases lying between them. This CDR3 is 15 amino acids long. Germline-derived CDR1 and CDR2 are SGHKS and YYEKEE (reference sequence). The CDR3 sequence: CASSLTNGFGEKLFF. In nucleotides, the CDR3 is TGTGCCAGCAGCTTGACCAACGGCTTTGGTGAAAAACTGTTTTTT.

This clonotype appeared many times. The chain has TRBV20-1 and TRBJ2-5, with 10 bases aligning to TRBD2. CDR3 size: 16 residues. V trimming: 2 bases; J trimming: 5 bases; junction bases outside the gene matches: 11. The germline CDR1 and CDR2 sequences are DFQATT and SNEGSKA (reference sequence). The CDR3, as DNA: TGCAGTGCTAGAATTCCCGGGACTAGCGTTGTGGAGACCCAGTACTTC. Its translation: CSARIPGTSVVETQYF.

This clonotype has ten or more counts. This chain joins TRBV3-1 and TRBJ2-7; unclear D gene. Trimming shortened V by 1 base and J by 3 bases, and 7 bases separated the two germline ends. Germline loops: CDR1 LGHDT, CDR2 YNNKEL (reference sequence). The CDR3 totals 13 residues. CDR3 nucleotides: TGTGCCAGCAGCCAAGGTCCCCTCTACGAGCAGTACTTC. It specifies CASSQGPLYEQYF.

For this clonotype: This could be a read error, since a much larger clone is one nucleotide away. This chain connects TRBV11-2 to TRBJ1-2; TRBD1 aligns across 9 bases. Trimming cost V 8 bases and J 4 bases; bases outside gene matches: 8. CDR3 length: 14 amino acids. CDR1 is SGHAT, CDR2 FQNNGV, per germline. This chain's CDR3 is CASGPLQGAYGYTF. The CDR3 DNA is TGTGCCAGCGGCCCTTTACAGGGGGCCTATGGCTACACCTTC.

This clonotype was observed many times. The chain links TRBV12-3 or TRBV12-4 to TRBJ2-7; the D gene is possibly TRBD1 (5 bases). The V gene lost 4 bases and the J gene lost 2 bases, with 9 bases spanning the gap. The CDR3 has 13 amino acids. The CDR3 reads CASSSQTAYEQYF. For the CDR3, the DNA is TGTGCCAGCAGTTCTCAGACAGCCTACGAGCAGTACTTC.

On this clonotype: This clone may be a read error of a much larger clone one base away. V is TRBV6-5 and J is TRBJ2-2; D is possibly TRBD1 (6 bases). From germline, CDR1 is MNHEY and CDR2 SVGAGI. This CDR3 comprises 15 residues. CDR3 sequence (DNA): TGTGCCAGCAGTTACGATAACAGGGAAACCGGGGAGCAGTTTTTT. It codes for CASSYDNRETGEQFF.

This clonotype was found many times. The genes are TRBV20-1 and TRBJ2-7; 9 bases are a match to TRBD1. The J segment lost 6 bases and the V segment lost 5 bases, leaving 5 bases of the junction unmatched. The germline gives CDR1 DFQATT, CDR2 SNEGSKA (reference sequence). This CDR3 is 12 amino acids long. Here the CDR3 DNA reads TGCAGTGCTCTGGGACAGGGATTCGAGCAGTACTTC. Translation gives CSALGQGFEQYF.

The gene calls are TRBV12-5 and TRBJ2-1; no definite D call. The ends were cut back, 6 bases at V and 6 bases at J, with 3 bases in the middle. Germline V gene lookup returns CDR1 LGHNT and CDR2 FRNRAP. The CDR3 extends over 10 amino acids. CDR3 in DNA: TGTGCTAGTGGAACCAATGAGCAGTTCTTC. This gives the protein CASGTNEQFF.

Many counts were recorded for this clonotype. V usage is TRBV30 and J usage is TRBJ2-1; no reliable D call. Germline CDR1 is GTSNPN and CDR2 is SVGIG (reference sequence). The CDR3 has 12 amino acids. V was pared by 5 bases and J by 10 bases, with 15 bases between. The CDR3, as DNA: TGTGCCTGGGGCCCTTTAACCCTCGAGCAGTTCTTC. Its translation: CAWGPLTLEQFF.

At least ten counts were recorded for this clonotype. This chain uses TRBV2 with TRBJ2-1, with D hard to call. CDR3 length equals 14 residues. Germline loops: CDR1 SNHLY, CDR2 FYNNEI. Trimming cost V 3 bases and J 4 bases, with 10 bases left between them. CDR3 bases: TGTGCCAGCAGTGAGGGATTACTTTACAATGAGCAGTTCTTC. It encodes CASSEGLLYNEQFF. Drawing the rest from reference TRBV2 and TRBJ2-1, the complete variable domain is EPEVTQTPSHQVTQMGQEVILRCVPISNHLYFYWYRQILGQKVEFLVSFYNNEISEKSEIFDDQFSVERPDGSNFTLKIRSTKLEDSAMYFCASSEGLLYNEQFFGPGTRLTVL.

This clonotype occurred many times. The chain employs TRBV20-1 and TRBJ2-1, with a possible D match to TRBD2 (5 bases). The V gene's germline CDR1 is DFQATT and CDR2 SNEGSKA (reference sequence). With 3 bases removed from V and 0 bases from J, the gap between germline ends came to 12 bases. The CDR3 loop spans 15 amino acids. Here the CDR3 DNA reads TGCAGTGCTAGGAGGGTAACGAGCTCCTACAATGAGCAGTTCTTC. This codes for CSARRVTSSYNEQFF.

This clonotype was detected ten times or more. The V gene is TRBV11-2, the J gene TRBJ2-3, with D possibly being TRBD2 (7 bases). Germline values: CDR1 SGHAT, CDR2 FQNNGV. The CDR3 is 14 amino acids. V was clipped by 5 bases and J by 6 bases, with 15 bases between them. As DNA, the CDR3 is TGTGCCAGCAGCCCAGGGGCGGGAGCCGATACGCAGTATTTT. Protein sequence: CASSPGAGADTQYF.

This chain uses TRBV5-5 with TRBJ1-6; no firm D call. With 2 bases removed from V and 7 bases from J, the gap between germline ends came to 13 bases. The germline V gene encodes CDR1 SGHKS and CDR2 YYEKEE (reference sequence). The CDR3 totals 15 residues. The CDR3 region is CASSFLSGPNSPLHF. CDR3 bases: TGTGCCAGCAGCTTTTTATCAGGCCCCAATTCACCCCTCCACTTT.

The sample holds many counts of this clonotype. V is TRBV11-1 and J is TRBJ2-7, with D perhaps assigned TRBD1 or TRBD2 (5 bases each). The length of the CDR3 is 16 residues. Trimming took off 4 bases at V and 3 bases at J, with 19 bases between the two ends. CDR1 is SGHAT and CDR2 is FQDESV in the germline V gene (reference sequence). The CDR3, as DNA: TGTGCCAGCAGCTCCCGCCGGGGACGGAGACTCTACGAGCAGTACTTC. Protein sequence: CASSSRRGRRLYEQYF. The full variable domain, its missing parts supplied by reference TRBV11-1 and TRBJ2-7, is EAEVAQSPRYKITEKSQAVAFWCDPISGHATLYWYRQILGQGPELLVQFQDESVVDDSQLPKDRFSAERLKGVDSTLKIQPAELGDSAMYLCASSSRRGRRLYEQYFGPGTRLTVT.

J is TRBJ2-1 and V is TRBV4-1, with a tentative D call TRBD1 (6 bases). The germline V gene has CDR1 MGHRA and CDR2 YSYEKL. Trimming shortened V by 9 bases and J by 1 base, and 19 bases separated the two germline ends. CDR3 size: 16 residues. This chain's CDR3 is CASSGSRGPSYNEQFF. CDR3 DNA: TGCGCCAGTTCGGGATCCAGGGGCCCGTCCTACAATGAGCAGTTCTTC.

Here the CDR3 DNA reads TGTGCCAGGACCGGGAGAACCGGGGAGCTGTTTTTT. Translating it yields CARTGRTGELFF. This rearrangement joins TRBV7-9 to TRBJ2-2, with a tentative D call TRBD2 (6 bases). V was cut by 9 bases and J by 5 bases, with 10 bases left in between. Germline V gives CDR1 SEHNR, CDR2 FQNEAQ (reference sequence). There are 12 residues in the CDR3.

Only a few counts were recorded for this clonotype. The chain is built from TRBV27 and TRBJ1-5; D is ambiguous. The CDR3 loop spans 16 amino acids. Germline values: CDR1 MNHEY, CDR2 SMNVEV (reference sequence). The V end lost 7 bases, the J end lost 1 base, and 17 bases lay between the germline ends. DNA of the CDR3: TGTGCCAGCACCCCAGCTGGCGGGCTGAGCAATCAGCCCCAGCATTTT. Protein product: CASTPAGGLSNQPQHF.

Note on this clonotype: Its ends do not fully match the called genes, so a read error is possible. V gene TRBV18 combines with J gene TRBJ1-5, with a weak D call TRBD1 (6 bases). In germline, CDR1 is KGHSH, CDR2 LQKENI. This CDR3 has 14 amino acids. CDR3 nucleotides: TGTGTCAGCTCACCACGGACAGTCAATCAGCCCCAGCATTTT. Translated, it gives CVSSPRTVNQPQHF.

At least ten counts were recorded for this clonotype. The chain has TRBV5-4 and TRBJ2-5; perhaps TRBD2 as D (5 bases). V dropped 0 bases and J dropped 3 bases, with 12 bases sitting between them. The length of the CDR3 is 15 residues. Germline V gene data show CDR1 as SGHNT and CDR2 as YYREEE (reference sequence). CDR3 DNA sequence: TGTGCCAGCAGCTTGGGAGTCGGGATAGAAGAGACCCAGTACTTC. Translating it yields CASSLGVGIEETQYF.

In this sample, this clonotype turned up many times. This chain links TRBV11-2 with TRBJ1-4; the D is unclear. The ends were cut back, 6 bases at V and 8 bases at J, with 13 bases in the middle. CDR3 size: 13 residues. CDR1 is SGHAT and CDR2 is FQNNGV in the germline V gene. The CDR3 sequence is CASSGEGPEKLFF. The CDR3 nucleotides are TGTGCCAGCAGTGGGGAGGGCCCCGAAAAACTGTTTTTT.

The CDR3 is CASSQEQRDTQYF. The CDR3, as DNA: TGTGCCAGCAGCCAAGAACAAAGAGATACGCAGTATTTT. The V gene is TRBV4-2, the J gene TRBJ2-3; D call uncertain. The CDR3 runs to 13 residues. CDR1 and CDR2 (germline): LGHNA, YNFKEQ. With 0 bases removed from V and 5 bases from J, the gap between germline ends came to 6 bases.

The chain uses TRBV7-9 and TRBJ2-7; D gene uncertain. Germline-derived CDR1 and CDR2 are SEHNR and FQNEAQ (reference sequence). CDR3 size: 14 residues. Trimming stripped 5 bases from V and 2 bases from J, with 13 bases between. The CDR3 spells CASSLDGFTYEQYF. The CDR3 DNA is TGTGCCAGCAGCCTCGACGGATTCACCTACGAGCAGTACTTC.

This clonotype was counted many times. The CDR3 protein is CASSDETFQETQYF. In DNA form, the CDR3 reads TGTGCCAGCAGTGATGAGACTTTCCAAGAGACCCAGTACTTC. The chain joins TRBV2 to TRBJ2-5; no clear D gene. The CDR3 extends over 14 amino acids. V was clipped by 3 bases and J by 1 base, with 9 bases between them. CDR1 is SNHLY and CDR2 is FYNNEI in the germline V gene. The variable domain in full, with the rest retrieved from reference TRBV2 and TRBJ2-5, is EPEVTQTPSHQVTQMGQEVILRCVPISNHLYFYWYRQILGQKVEFLVSFYNNEISEKSEIFDDQFSVERPDGSNFTLKIRSTKLEDSAMYFCASSDETFQETQYFGPGTRLLVL.

This clonotype was found many times. The rearrangement uses TRBV28 and TRBJ2-1; tentative D call: TRBD1 (6 bases). Germline V CDR1 and CDR2: MDHEN, SYDVKM. Trimming took off 2 bases at V and 1 base at J, with 12 bases between the two ends. This CDR3 is built from 16 residues. As DNA, the CDR3 is TGTGCCAGCAGTTTAGCGCAGGGGAGATCCTACAATGAGCAGTTCTTC. Its translation is CASSLAQGRSYNEQFF.

The chain joins TRBV5-6 to TRBJ1-1; D ambiguous. Trimming stripped 4 bases from V and 7 bases from J, with 14 bases between. The CDR3 contains 13 residues. Germline-derived CDR1 and CDR2 are SGHDT and YYEEEE. CDR3 amino acids: CASSIQPADEAFF. The CDR3 DNA follows: TGTGCCAGCAGCATCCAGCCCGCCGATGAAGCTTTCTTT.

This clonotype was seen repeatedly, ten times or more. V usage is TRBV5-1 and J usage is TRBJ1-1; the match to TRBD1 covers 9 bases. Germline CDR1 and CDR2: SGHRS and YFSETQ. The CDR3 runs 16 residues. V gave up 3 bases and J gave up 4 bases; unmatched junction bases: 10. CDR3 nucleotides: TGCGCCAGCAGCTCAACAGGACAGGGGCGTCCCACTGAAGCTTTCTTT. Translation: CASSSTGQGRPTEAFF.

This clonotype was observed a handful of times. This chain uses TRBV6-1 with TRBJ1-4, with a possible D match to TRBD1 (6 bases). CDR1 and CDR2 (germline): MNHNS, SASEGT. There are 14 residues in the CDR3. V was clipped by 5 bases and J by 5 bases, with 12 bases between them. The CDR3 region is CASSHTGSNEKLFF. In DNA, the CDR3 is TGTGCCAGCAGTCACACAGGGTCCAATGAAAAACTGTTTTTT.

This clonotype was found many times. This chain links TRBV20-1 with TRBJ2-7; 7 bases agree with TRBD1. The CDR3 is 12 residues long. Germline V gene lookup returns CDR1 DFQATT and CDR2 SNEGSKA (reference sequence). V gave up 5 bases and J gave up 3 bases; unmatched junction bases: 4. In nucleotides, the CDR3 is TGCAGTGCTGGACAGGACCGCTACGAGCAGTACTTC. Protein product: CSAGQDRYEQYF.

The chain is built from TRBV12-3 or TRBV12-4 and TRBJ2-2; TRBD1 or TRBD2 may be the D gene (5 bases each). This CDR3 contains 16 residues. V lost 6 bases, J lost 7 bases, and 21 bases lay in between. The CDR3 loop is CASRPPGALKGGELFF. The CDR3 nucleotides read TGTGCCAGCAGACCTCCCGGGGCTCTCAAGGGCGGGGAGCTGTTTTTT.